The present T cell receptor (beta chain) was sequenced within a study of cytomegalovirus exposure and HLA in healthy donors. Vbeta (60) and Jbeta (13) primers were used in the PCR. Data came from immunoSEQ multiplex PCR; TCRdb stores just in-frame clones and leaves some out. Of tens of thousands of clones listed, more than 60% are singletons. V lost 9 bases and J lost 10; bases outside the gene matches: 5. The germline gives CDR1 LNHDA, CDR2 SQIVND (reference sequence). The CDR3 contains 12 residues. The receptor comes from a woman in her twenties or thirties in good health and CMV-seronegative. This sequence joins TRBV19 and TRBJ1-6, with 8 bases identical to TRBD1. The material sequenced was PBMCs. CDR3 coding DNA: TGTGCCAGCAGACAGGGGAAATCACCCCTCCACTTT. Protein: CASRQGKSPLHF. Full variable domain (rest looked up from reference TRBV19 and TRBJ1-6): DGGITQSPKYLFRKEGQNVTLSCEQNLNHDAMYWYRQDPGQGLRLIYYSQIVNDFQKGDIAEGYSVSREKKESFPLTVTSAQKNPTAFYLCASRQGKSPLHFGNGTRLTVT.